Listed here are 7 T cell receptor beta chains from one sample, sequenced in a study of T-cell memory formation after mild COVID-19. Via MiXCR, TCRdb re-called the 5' RACE reads, giving one row per CDR3 protein. The sample records around 250,000 distinct CDR3 sequences, roughly a tenth being singletons. The sample comprised PBMCs or a T cell subset sorted from them (not recorded which). Receptor source: a man in his late teens or twenties who had mild COVID-19 (a few samples of this study predate the infection). Cell type and time point are not known.

This clonotype was observed at least ten times. V and J are TRBV5-1 and TRBJ2-3; D is perhaps TRBD1 (6 bases). This CDR3 has 15 amino acids. Per the germline V gene, CDR1 is SGHRS and CDR2 is YFSETQ. The V end was cut by 0 bases, the J end by 4 bases, with 12 bases between. DNA for the CDR3: TGCGCCAGCAGCTTGGCAGGGGCGGCGGCAGATACGCAGTATTTT. This translates into CASSLAGAAADTQYF.

This clonotype was counted only a few times. The J gene is TRBJ1-5, the V gene TRBV27; D not certain. Trimming left V 3 bases short and J 2 bases short, with 8 bases between. CDR3 size: 14 residues. Germline V gene sequence: CDR1 MNHEY, CDR2 SMNVEV (reference sequence). This CDR3 reads CASSLRVRNQPQHF. CDR3 sequence (DNA): TGTGCCAGCAGTTTGCGAGTCCGCAATCAGCCCCAGCATTTT.

The CDR3 spells CASSLVPADPRNTEAFF. The CDR3 coding sequence is TGTGCCAGCAGCTTAGTGCCTGCAGACCCCAGGAACACTGAAGCTTTCTTT. The chain recombines TRBV13 with TRBJ1-1, with D hard to call. This CDR3 region has 17 residues. V lost 1 base and J 1 base, leaving 16 bases between the germline ends. Per germline, CDR1 PRHDT and CDR2 FYEKMQ (reference sequence).

This clonotype came up a few times. The rearrangement links TRBV27 to TRBJ1-1, with 7 positions matching TRBD1. The CDR3 runs to 15 residues. The J segment lost 6 bases and the V segment lost 1 base, leaving 8 bases of the junction unmatched. The V gene's germline CDR1 is MNHEY and CDR2 SMNVEV (reference sequence). The CDR3 DNA is TGTGCCAGCAGTTTATATGGGACAGATGGTCCTGAAGCTTTCTTT. Translating gives CASSLYGTDGPEAFF.

CDR3 protein: CASSFTGGTGELFF. CDR3 bases: TGTGCCAGCAGTTTCACGGGGGGCACCGGGGAGCTGTTTTTT. The chain recombines TRBV6-5 with TRBJ2-2; TRBD2 matches at 7 bases. The junction had 3 bases not matched to a gene; V was cut back by 4 bases and J by 4 bases. Per the germline V gene, CDR1 is MNHEY and CDR2 is SVGAGI. CDR3 length: 14 residues.

This clonotype showed up just a few times. The chain is built from TRBV5-1 and TRBJ2-5; TRBD1 or TRBD2 may be the D gene (5 bases each). CDR1 SGHRS and CDR2 YFSETQ come from the germline V gene. Between the trimmed V and J ends, which lost 4 bases and 1 base, there was a span of 11 bases. CDR3 size: 14 residues. CDR3 DNA: TGCGCCAGCAGCAAGTACGGGGCCCAAGAGACCCAGTACTTC. This sequence encodes CASSKYGAQETQYF.

There are a few counts of this clonotype. The V call is TRBV12-3 or TRBV12-4, the J call TRBJ2-3; 8 bases map to TRBD2. CDR3 length: 16 amino acids. V gave up 4 bases and J gave up 1 base; unmatched junction bases: 7. Here the CDR3 DNA reads TGTGCCAGCAGTTCAATAGCGGGGACGGGCACAGATACGCAGTATTTT. Translated, it gives CASSSIAGTGTDTQYF.